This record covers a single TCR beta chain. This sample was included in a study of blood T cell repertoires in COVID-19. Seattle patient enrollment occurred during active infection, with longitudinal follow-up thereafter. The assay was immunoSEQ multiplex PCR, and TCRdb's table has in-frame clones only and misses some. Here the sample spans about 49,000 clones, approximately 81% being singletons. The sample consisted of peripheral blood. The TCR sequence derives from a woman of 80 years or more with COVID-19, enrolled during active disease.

The CDR3 DNA sequence: TGCAGTGCTAGTCCCGGGACAGGGTGGGCCTACGAGCAGTACTTC. Amino acid sequence: CSASPGTGWAYEQYF. The chain combines TRBV20-1 with TRBJ2-7, with 9 positions matching TRBD1. The V gene end was trimmed by 3 bases and the J gene end by 2 bases; junction bases not matched to a gene: 8. This CDR3 contains 15 residues. From germline, CDR1 is DFQATT and CDR2 SNEGSKA (reference sequence).